This TCR beta chain comes out of a study of blood T cell repertoires in COVID-19. In the study overall: Both acute and convalescent COVID-19 samples were obtained from the United States, Italy and Spain. PBMCs, B-cell-depleted T cells, or T cells provided the cDNA or gDNA that made up the material.

Authors' methods: The assay estimated nucleated cells by amplifying reference gene primers. Assay used: immunoSEQ multiplex PCR; TCRdb lists only in-frame clones, some missing. V, J and clone size are taken as reported in that table, and D and trimming were inferred from the DNA itself. This sample has about 330,000 clones, with over 75% found just once. CDR1 MNHEY and CDR2 SVGAGI come from the germline V gene. CDR3 size: 13 residues. Trimming cost V 5 bases and J 3 bases; bases outside gene matches: 4. The TCR sequence derives from a man aged 25 to 40 who had recovered from COVID-19. The chain is built from TRBV6-5 and TRBJ2-7; 7 nucleotides line up with TRBD1. The sequencing input was PBMCs or T cells enriched from blood (not recorded which). The CDR3 nucleotides read TGTGCCAGCAGTAGGGACAGACTCTACGAGCAGTACTTC. This translates into CASSRDRLYEQYF.